This note documents a single T cell receptor (beta chain) sequence. This record comes from a study of blood T cell repertoires in COVID-19. Overall study context: The cDNA or gDNA used as material had been derived from T cells, B-cell-depleted T cells, or PBMCs.

The J segment lost 3 bases and the V segment lost 2 bases, leaving 12 bases of the junction unmatched. The CDR3 covers 17 residues. Germline-derived CDR1 and CDR2 are MGHRA and YSYEKL. Clones were read by immunoSEQ multiplex PCR, and TCRdb kept only the in-frame ones, dropping some. Of hundreds of thousands of clones listed, roughly nine tenths are singletons. The specimen sequenced was peripheral blood. The chain carries TRBV4-1 and TRBJ2-7, with 8 bases aligning to TRBD2. The sequence came from a man in his 60s who had recovered from COVID-19. The CDR3 loop reads CASSQQRFSGVSYEQYF. In DNA form, the CDR3 reads TGCGCCAGCAGCCAACAGAGGTTTAGCGGGGTAAGCTACGAGCAGTACTTC.